This T cell receptor beta chain was captured by sequencing in a study of shared clonotypes between healthy human individuals. Only in-frame clones appear in the TCRdb table, and some are missing; sequencing was by immunoSEQ multiplex PCR. The table includes over 950,000 clones, roughly 77% detected once. General study results and limits: Generation probability values for non-shared clonotypes were lower than those for clonotypes shared by all four donors.

Trimming removed 1 base from V and 3 bases from J, with 16 bases in between. Per germline, CDR1 GTSNPN and CDR2 SVGIG (reference sequence). The length of the CDR3 is 17 residues. About this clone: What it binds is unknown.

This chain links TRBV30 with TRBJ1-6; D possibly corresponds to TRBD1 (6 bases). Sequencing input: memory CD4+ T cells from PBMCs. The sample's subset: CD45RA-negative fraction. This receptor was taken from a man between 18 and 35 years old in good health. Some clones in this sample may be carry-over from other donors' samples. CDR3 sequence: CAWSDTRTVSYNSPLHF. CDR3 DNA sequence: TGTGCCTGGAGTGATACCCGGACAGTCAGCTATAATTCACCCCTCCACTTT.